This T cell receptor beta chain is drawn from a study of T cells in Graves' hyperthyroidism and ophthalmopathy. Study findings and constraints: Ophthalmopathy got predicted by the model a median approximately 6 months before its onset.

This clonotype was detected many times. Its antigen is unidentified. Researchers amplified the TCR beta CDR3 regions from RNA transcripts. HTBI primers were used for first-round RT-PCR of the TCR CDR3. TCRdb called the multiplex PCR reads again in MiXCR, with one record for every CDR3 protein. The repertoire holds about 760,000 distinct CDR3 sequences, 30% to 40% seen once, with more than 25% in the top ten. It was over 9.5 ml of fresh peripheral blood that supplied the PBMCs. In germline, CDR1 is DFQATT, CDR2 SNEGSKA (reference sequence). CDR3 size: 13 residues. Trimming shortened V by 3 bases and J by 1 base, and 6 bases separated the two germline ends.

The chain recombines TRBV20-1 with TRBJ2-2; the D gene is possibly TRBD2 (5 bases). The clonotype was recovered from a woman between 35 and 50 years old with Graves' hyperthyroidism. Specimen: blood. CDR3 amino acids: CSASGVNTGELFF. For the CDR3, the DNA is TGCAGTGCTAGCGGGGTGAACACCGGGGAGCTGTTTTTT.